The clone carrying this T cell receptor beta chain was picked up a small number of times. These data are taken from a study of blood T cell repertoires in COVID-19. Study as a whole: Sources were T cells, B-cell-depleted T cells, or PBMCs; the material itself was cDNA or gDNA.

Individuals drawn from 24 US areas were roughly 18 to 89 years old. Cohorts were assigned according to the clinical history that participants reported. Before being deemed recovered, Cohort 3 donors had two negative PCRs, clearance, or symptom resolution. The data were produced by immunoSEQ multiplex PCR, yet TCRdb's version contains in-frame clones alone and is incomplete. The data show 200,000 to 250,000 clones, about nine tenths seen once. The germline V gene encodes CDR1 MGHRA and CDR2 YSYEKL. V lost 5 bases to trimming and J lost 2 bases; unmatched junction nucleotides: 8. This CDR3 comprises 16 residues.

This sequence originates from a woman in her 30s who had recovered from COVID-19. Sequenced sample: PBMCs or T cells enriched from blood (not recorded which). V usage is TRBV4-1 and J usage is TRBJ2-4; the match to TRBD2 covers 8 bases. CDR3 nucleotide sequence: TGCGCCAGCAGCTCGGCGGGGGGCCTTTCCAAAAACATTCAGTACTTC. Translated, it gives CASSSAGGLSKNIQYF.